The subject of this entry is one T cell receptor (beta chain). This clonotype was seen many times. No cognate antigen has been identified for it. Base quality data are lacking; no much larger clone is found one base away. The data were taken from a study of regulatory T cells in long-lasting Graves disease (dated by TCRdb to the early 2020s). Study-wide context: In the newly diagnosed Graves' disease group, patients had been taking antithyroid drugs for less than 3 months. A total of around 35 samples were covered by TCR sequencing, comprising roughly 13 persistent and some 20 newly diagnosed Graves' disease patients. Peripheral blood TCR sequencing and RNA sequencing compared persistent Graves' disease patients with newly diagnosed Graves' disease patients. The study was conducted in China and was registered as a clinical trial. The paper as a whole reports these results and caveats: The authors acknowledged the small sample size as a limitation that may reduce accuracy. More public clonotypes were shared among persistent patients (about 2,800) than among newly diagnosed patients (approximately 1,000). Preferential use of TRBV28, TRBJ1-2 and TRBJ2-5 was observed in persistent disease, whereas TRBV20-1 and TRBJ2-1 were favored in newly diagnosed disease. Only the TCR beta chain was sequenced and analyzed. Persistent Graves' disease patients showed lower TCR Shannon entropy and fewer highly expanded clones than newly diagnosed patients, suggesting clonal expansion. Because the primary lesion, thyroid tissue, could not be accessed, the study looked at peripheral blood alone.

The sample's time point label is to be understood as: newly diagnosed GD, antithyroid drugs for less than 3 months. RNA was extracted from PBMCs in TRIzol for both TCR sequencing and RNA sequencing. Graves' disease was diagnosed according to American Thyroid Association guidelines. Patients were recruited from an endocrinology department in Xi'an, China. From each patient, roughly 9 milliliters of peripheral blood was collected into an EDTA anticoagulant tube. PBMCs were isolated by Ficoll Paque Plus density gradient separation without further T cell sorting. RNA quality was checked with an Agilent 2100 Bioanalyzer and agarose gel, and concentration with a NanoDrop 2000. Library preparation used multiplex PCR. Instrument used: Illumina HiSeq 4000. CDR3 regions were amplified by Arm-PCR with iRepertoire HTBI primers to construct TCR beta libraries. PCR products were gel purified before sequencing. Turning to the authors' computational methods: A total of around 59 TRBV and approximately 13 TRBJ segments were identified across samples and were used for gene usage analysis of CDR3 amino acid clonotypes. Filtered high-quality paired reads were merged into contigs using COPE and FqMerger. BLAST was used to align contigs to IMGT TRBV, TRBD and TRBJ reference genes, with CDR3 defined following IMGT. Highly expanded clones were defined as clonotypes with a frequency above 0.1%. Shannon entropy was used to measure repertoire diversity, and the Gini coefficient was used to measure V-J evenness. A clonotype was considered public if more than one individual shared it. TCRdb applied fastp at Q25 and MiXCR to the public reads, then kept only in-frame beta chains. Identical CDR3 protein sequences are pooled into one entry, listed with their most common genes and DNA. V and J calls and clone size were set by TCRdb, not the authors. The sample yields 400,000 to 450,000 distinct CDR3 sequences; roughly 17% were counted once. The leading ten clones occupy approximately 12% of the sample.

CDR1 SQVTM and CDR2 ANQGSEA were looked up in the germline V gene. Trimming at the junction amounts to 0 bases on V and 0 bases on J, and the germline ends lie 11 bases apart. Including cysteine and phenylalanine, the CDR3 has 15 amino acids. Solely the CDR3 DNA is kept, with 45 bases framed from the first base. In addition, the sample was reused for a study of T cells in Graves' hyperthyroidism and ophthalmopathy. As described in the second report: Stable Graves' hyperthyroidism was defined as no progression to ophthalmopathy during 18 months of follow-up. Hyperthyroidism patients were aged 18 to 65 years and newly diagnosed, with disease duration of less than 2 months. Exclusion was applied to patients with uncontrolled infections, other autoimmune diseases, pregnancy or lactation. Clinical symptoms, serum thyroxine and TRAb, thyroid ultrasound, and orbital computed tomography formed the basis for the diagnoses. A first-round RT-PCR of the TCR CDR3 used the HTBI primer set with the Qiagen OneStep RT-PCR kit. Most expanded thyroid clonotypes (frequency above 0.001) were also found in blood, which suggests that blood repertoires may mirror thyroid immune responses. In cross-validation, a model built on a 13 V-J signature told ophthalmopathy apart from stable hyperthyroidism with roughly 87% sensitivity and roughly 81% specificity, and in testing the same model reached 80%/75%. In validation, progression to ophthalmopathy was predicted by the model with nearly 71% sensitivity and just over 72% specificity, a median of 6.5 months before onset. A discovery cohort of around 100 patients, about 40 with Graves' ophthalmopathy and under 60 with stable Graves' hyperthyroidism, was used to find distinguishing TCR V-J signatures. Prospective prediction of ophthalmopathy was tested in an independent validation cohort of some 20 hyperthyroidism patients and 17 patients who later progressed to ophthalmopathy. The approximately 98 discovery patients were randomly divided into training and test sets at a 7:3 ratio. In over five Graves' hyperthyroidism patients, the study also compared T-cell repertoires from thyroid tissue with T-cell repertoires from blood. After sampling, hyperthyroidism patients received methimazole starting at 30 mg daily, and ophthalmopathy patients received high-dose intravenous methylprednisolone. A second multiplex PCR round built the libraries, followed by size selection and purification. Libraries were sequenced paired-end with 100 bp reads on an Illumina HiSeq2000. SOAPnuke was used to process the raw data, removing reads that contained adapters or uncalled bases, had a mean Phred below 15, or lacked an exact match to the constant primer or identifier. COPE v1.2.5 was used to merge the high-quality paired reads, and each unique nucleotide sequence was defined as a clonotype. MiTCR v1.1 was used to align the clonotypes against IMGT TRBV, TRBD and TRBJ reference segments. Only V-J combinations with frequency above 0.0001, covering 98% to 99.2% of repertoires, were analysed. A TCS score was defined as the ratio between F50 (clonal expansion) and ExV (chaos), using BLOSUM62-based TCRdist between CDR3 peptides within each V-J. Welch's t-statistics and random forest reduced some 510 V-J features to about 13, which were used in a naive Bayes classifier (R e1071). Sample size was not statistically predetermined, and investigators were not blinded to group allocation. TCR Vbeta CDR3 sequencing of approximately 140 peripheral blood samples (around 45 ophthalmopathy, 75 hyperthyroidism and 17 progressor patients) is reported in the paper.

The rearranged segments are TRBV29-1 and TRBJ1-2; D gene: possibly TRBD1, on 5 matching bases. The sample here was peripheral blood mononuclear cells (PBMCs), taken at new diagnosis, from a patient treated with antithyroid drugs. The clonotype originates from a woman in her 30s with Graves disease. Donor details come from another sample of the same person, matched by shared clones. The DNA reads TGCAGCGTTGAAGACCCACAGGAATCTAACTATGGCTACACCTTC. Its translation is CSVEDPQESNYGYTF.